These 14 T cell receptor beta chains share one sample of origin, sequenced in a study of patients and donors after allogeneic stem cell transplantation. A single record per CDR3 protein comes from TCRdb applying MiXCR to the RT-PCR reads. The sample lists about a million distinct CDR3 sequences; about a sixth were seen once. The sample taken for sequencing was blood, either unsorted or a sorted T cell fraction (not recorded which). The receptor set was obtained from a human donor who was either an allogeneic HSCT recipient or a stem cell or donor lymphocyte infusion donor (not recorded which). It is not recorded whose cells these are; they may come from a transplant donor.

There are a few counts of this clonotype. The chain uses TRBV25-1 and TRBJ2-6; D may be TRBD1 (6 bases). Trimming stripped 3 bases from V and 2 bases from J, with 14 bases between. The germline V gene has CDR1 MGHDK and CDR2 SYGVNS. The length of the CDR3 is 17 residues. Here the CDR3 reads CASSDFPGATGANVLTF. In DNA, the CDR3 is TGTGCCAGCAGTGATTTCCCAGGGGCTACTGGGGCCAACGTCCTGACTTTC.

This clonotype occurred a few times. V is TRBV5-6 and J is TRBJ1-5; D gene uncertain. Germline V CDR1 and CDR2: SGHDT, YYEEEE. The CDR3 loop spans 15 amino acids. V shed 4 bases and J shed 11 bases, with 22 bases lying between them. The CDR3 region has the DNA TGTGCCAGCAGCCTTTTGGGGAACAGTCCATTGGCCCAGCATTTT. Translating gives CASSLLGNSPLAQHF. The complete variable domain, with remaining parts taken from reference TRBV5-6 and TRBJ1-5, reads DAGVTQSPTHLIKTRGQQVTLRCSPKSGHDTVSWYQQALGQGPQFIFQYYEEEERQRGNFPDRFSGHQFPNYSSELNVNALLLGDSALYLCASSLLGNSPLAQHFGDGTRLSIL.

The genes are TRBV6-5 and TRBJ1-1; no clear D gene. Trimming removed 3 bases at V and 10 bases at J, with 18 bases between. The CDR3 has 14 residues. Germline V CDR1 and CDR2: MNHEY, SVGAGI. CDR3 protein: CASSYGSGNSVAFF. The DNA of the CDR3 is TGTGCCAGCAGTTATGGTTCAGGTAATAGTGTAGCTTTCTTT.

The chain couples TRBV27 to TRBJ1-6, with 11 bases aligning to TRBD1. The CDR3 contains 16 residues. Germline-derived CDR1 and CDR2 are MNHEY and SMNVEV (reference sequence). V was clipped by 5 bases and J by 10 bases; unmatched bases: 10. The CDR3 region is CASSGGTGGLRSPLHF. CDR3 DNA sequence: TGTGCCAGCAGTGGGGGGACAGGGGGTTTGCGGTCACCCCTCCACTTT.

V usage is TRBV20-1 and J usage is TRBJ2-5; D not resolved. The germline gives CDR1 DFQATT, CDR2 SNEGSKA (reference sequence). Trimming removed 5 bases at V and 1 base at J, with 23 bases between. This CDR3 comprises 17 residues. CDR3 DNA: TGCAGTGCTTACCTACTGCCCCCTCATCTGGTCCAAGAGACCCAGTACTTC. It translates to CSAYLLPPHLVQETQYF.

This clonotype was counted between two and nine times. The chain employs TRBV6-5 and TRBJ2-7; a weak D match, TRBD1 (6 bases). Germline V gene data show CDR1 as MNHEY and CDR2 as SVGAGI. The germline V and J ends were trimmed by 2 bases and 5 bases, with 10 bases remaining between them. The CDR3 is 13 amino acids. CDR3 DNA sequence: TGTGCCAGCAGTTACGGGCAGGGGAACGAGCAGTACTTC. Protein product: CASSYGQGNEQYF.

V usage is TRBV7-3 and J usage is TRBJ1-1; TRBD1 is a possible D gene (5 bases). In germline, CDR1 is SGHTA, CDR2 FQGTGA. The V end was cut by 5 bases, the J end by 0 bases, with 19 bases between. This CDR3 contains 17 residues. In nucleotides, the CDR3 is TGTGCCAGCAGCCCTGCGGCGGCTTTGGGGGTGAACACTGAAGCTTTCTTT. Protein: CASSPAAALGVNTEAFF.

The gene calls are TRBV6-1 and TRBJ2-3, with D possibly matching TRBD1 (6 bases). Germline V gene lookup returns CDR1 MNHNS and CDR2 SASEGT. The CDR3 has 15 amino acids. V was shortened by 6 bases and J by 2 bases, with 15 bases between the two germline ends. CDR3 region: CASSSNTGPTDTQYF. CDR3 DNA: TGTGCCAGCAGCTCCAACACAGGGCCCACAGATACGCAGTATTTT.

The V call is TRBV15, the J call TRBJ1-1; D gene ambiguous. V dropped 4 bases and J dropped 1 base, with 7 bases sitting between them. Germline V CDR1 and CDR2: LNHNV, YYDKDF (reference sequence). The CDR3 runs 13 residues. DNA of the CDR3: TGTGCCACCAGCACCTGTCAGAACACTGAAGCTTTCTTT. Residues: CATSTCQNTEAFF.

The chain links TRBV12-3 or TRBV12-4 to TRBJ2-6; 10 bases fit TRBD2. Unmatched junction bases numbered 12, after V lost 2 bases and J lost 2 bases. The CDR3 is 20 amino acids. The CDR3 region is CASSLKLPRTSGAGANVLTF. The CDR3 region has the DNA TGTGCCAGCAGTTTAAAGCTCCCCCGTACTAGCGGGGCTGGGGCCAACGTCCTGACTTTC.

This CDR3 is CASNETGIGTDTQYF. The CDR3 coding sequence is TGTGCCAGCAACGAGACAGGGATTGGCACAGATACGCAGTATTTT. The chain combines TRBV7-4 with TRBJ2-3; 7 bases fit TRBD1. V was pared by 7 bases and J by 1 base, with 8 bases of the junction left unmatched. The CDR3 length is 15 residues. In germline, CDR1 is SGHVT, CDR2 SQSDAQ.

At least ten counts were recorded for this clonotype. V usage is TRBV7-9 and J usage is TRBJ2-2, with D hard to call. The ends were cut back, 6 bases at V and 1 base at J, with 6 bases in the middle. CDR3 size: 13 residues. Germline lookup yields CDR1 SEHNR and CDR2 FQNEAQ (reference sequence). Here the CDR3 DNA reads TGTGCCAGCAGTCCCTGGAACACCGGGGAGCTGTTTTTT. This codes for CASSPWNTGELFF.

The J gene is TRBJ2-3, the V gene TRBV29-1; D remains ambiguous. This CDR3 has 12 residues. Germline lookup yields CDR1 SQVTM and CDR2 ANQGSEA. V lost 4 bases to trimming and J lost 2 bases, with 7 bases between them. The CDR3: CSVGTYTDTQYF. CDR3 nucleotides: TGCAGCGTTGGGACCTACACAGATACGCAGTATTTT.

This clonotype has more than one count but fewer than ten. The chain couples TRBV6-1 to TRBJ2-5; D remains unclear. The CDR3 consists of 11 residues. From germline, CDR1 is MNHNS and CDR2 SASEGT. V was trimmed by 6 bases and J by 5 bases, leaving 7 bases between them. The CDR3 spells CASRGPETQYF. CDR3 DNA sequence: TGTGCCAGCAGGGGCCCGGAGACCCAGTACTTC.